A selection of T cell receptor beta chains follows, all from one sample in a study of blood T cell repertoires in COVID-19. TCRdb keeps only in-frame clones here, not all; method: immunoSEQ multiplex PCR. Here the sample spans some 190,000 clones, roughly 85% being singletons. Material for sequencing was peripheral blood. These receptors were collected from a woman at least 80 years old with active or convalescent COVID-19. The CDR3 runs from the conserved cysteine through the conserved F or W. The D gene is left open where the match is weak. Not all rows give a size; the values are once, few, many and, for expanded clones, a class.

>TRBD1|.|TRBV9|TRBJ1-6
CASRGQGLNSPLHF
TGTGCCAGCAGAGGACAGGGGTTGAATTCACCCCTCCACTTT
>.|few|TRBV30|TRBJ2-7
CASDDGILYEQYF
TGTGCCTCAGATGACGGGATTCTCTACGAGCAGTACTTC
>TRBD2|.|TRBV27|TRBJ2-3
CASSFSGASTDTQYF
TGTGCCAGCAGTTTCAGCGGGGCGAGCACAGATACGCAGTATTTT
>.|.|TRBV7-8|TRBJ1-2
CASSPKQGPYGYTF
TGTGCCAGCAGCCCCAAGCAGGGCCCCTATGGCTACACCTTC
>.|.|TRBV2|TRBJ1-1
CASDRENTEAFF
TGTGCCAGCGATCGGGAGAACACTGAAGCTTTCTTT
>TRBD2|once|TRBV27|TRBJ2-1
CASSISGGRYNEQFF
TGTGCCAGCAGTATTTCGGGAGGTCGCTACAATGAGCAGTTCTTC
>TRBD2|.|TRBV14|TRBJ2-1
CASSQASRASGRRDEQFF
TGTGCCAGCAGCCAAGCTTCACGGGCTAGCGGGAGGAGAGATGAGCAGTTCTTC
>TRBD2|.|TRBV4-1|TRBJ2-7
CASSQDRGSGRLYEQYF
TGCGCCAGCAGCCAAGATCGGGGCAGCGGGAGGCTATACGAGCAGTACTTC
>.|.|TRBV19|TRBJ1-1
CASSQRGRMNTEAFF
TGTGCCAGTAGTCAAAGGGGCCGGATGAACACTGAAGCTTTCTTT
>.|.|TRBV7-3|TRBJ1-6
CASSPRLRPSGSPLHF
TGTGCCAGCAGCCCTAGGTTGCGCCCCTCTGGTTCACCCCTCCACTTT
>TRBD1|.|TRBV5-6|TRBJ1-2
CASSEQGADYGYTF
TGTGCCAGCAGCGAACAGGGGGCGGACTATGGCTACACCTTC
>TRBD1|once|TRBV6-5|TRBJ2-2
CASQQGDYTTGELFF
TGTGCCAGTCAACAGGGGGATTACACCACCGGGGAGCTGTTTTTT
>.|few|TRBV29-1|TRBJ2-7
CSATQQEGSEQYF
TGCAGCGCCACACAACAGGAAGGAAGCGAGCAGTACTTC
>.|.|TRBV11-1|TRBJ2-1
CASSLSQGRGNEQFF
TGTGCCAGCAGCTTATCACAGGGAAGGGGGAATGAGCAGTTCTTC
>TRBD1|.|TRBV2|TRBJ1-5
CASTVTVGQPSNQPQHF
TGTGCCAGCACGGTCACGGTGGGACAGCCGAGCAATCAGCCCCAGCATTTT
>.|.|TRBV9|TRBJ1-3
CASKRGFSSGNTIYF
TGTGCCTCAAAGCGGGGGTTCTCCTCTGGAAACACCATATATTTT
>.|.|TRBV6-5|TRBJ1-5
CASSFAGDNQPQHF
TGTGCCAGCAGTTTCGCAGGGGACAATCAGCCCCAGCATTTT
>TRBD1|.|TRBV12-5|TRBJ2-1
CASGLNVGTGGNEQFF
TGTGCTAGTGGTTTGAACGTTGGGACAGGTGGTAATGAGCAGTTCTTC
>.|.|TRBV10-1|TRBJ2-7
CASSDRQGDFYEQYF
TGCGCCAGCAGTGACCGCCAGGGCGACTTCTACGAGCAGTACTTC
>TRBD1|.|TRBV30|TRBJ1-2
CACLPPGGAGGYTF
TGTGCCTGCCTCCCGCCAGGGGGCGCAGGTGGCTACACCTTC
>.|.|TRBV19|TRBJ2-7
CASSIALAYEQYF
TGTGCCAGTAGTATCGCACTTGCCTACGAGCAGTACTTC
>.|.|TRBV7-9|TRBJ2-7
CASSPSRDSYEQYF
TGTGCCAGCAGCCCCTCGAGGGACTCCTACGAGCAGTACTTC
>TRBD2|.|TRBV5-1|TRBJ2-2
CASSRNVAGNTGELFF
TGCGCCAGCAGCCGAAACGTAGCGGGCAACACCGGGGAGCTGTTTTTT
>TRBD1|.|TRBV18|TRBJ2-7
CASSPLDGTGFYEQYF
TGTGCCAGCTCACCACTGGACGGGACAGGGTTCTACGAGCAGTACTTC
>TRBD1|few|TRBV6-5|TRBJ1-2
CASSYRQGALTF
TGTGCCAGCAGTTACAGGCAGGGGGCTCTCACCTTC
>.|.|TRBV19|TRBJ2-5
CASRKKEGLRETQYF
TGTGCCAGCAGAAAAAAGGAGGGCTTGCGGGAGACCCAGTACTTC
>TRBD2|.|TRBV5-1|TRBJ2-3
CASRTSGTDTQYF
TGCGCCAGCAGGACTAGCGGCACAGATACGCAGTATTTT
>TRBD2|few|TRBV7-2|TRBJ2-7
CASSVLAGGRYEQYF
TGTGCCAGCAGCGTACTAGCGGGAGGGAGGTACGAGCAGTACTTC
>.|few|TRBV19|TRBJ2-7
CATGYDLEQYF
TGTGCCACCGGCTATGACTTGGAGCAGTACTTC
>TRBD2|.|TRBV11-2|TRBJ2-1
CASSPGLAGASEQFF
TGTGCCAGCAGCCCAGGACTAGCGGGAGCTAGTGAGCAGTTCTTC
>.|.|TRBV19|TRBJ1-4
CASTGVDAGNEKLFF
TGTGCCAGTACAGGAGTCGACGCGGGTAATGAAAAACTGTTTTTT
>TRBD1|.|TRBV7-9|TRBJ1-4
CASSFQGATNEKLFF
TGTGCCAGCAGCTTTCAGGGGGCAACTAATGAAAAACTGTTTTTT
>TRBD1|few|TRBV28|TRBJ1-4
CASRPFTGTGEEKLFF
TGTGCCAGCAGGCCATTTACCGGGACAGGGGAGGAAAAACTGTTTTTT
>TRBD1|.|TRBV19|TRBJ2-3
CASRTGTGVTDTQYF
TGTGCCAGTAGGACCGGGACAGGCGTAACAGATACGCAGTATTTT
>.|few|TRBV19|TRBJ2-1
CASSGWDTAQREQFF
TGTGCCAGTAGTGGGTGGGACACCGCTCAGAGGGAGCAGTTCTTC
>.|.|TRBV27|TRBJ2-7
CASSLSQGGPYEQYF
TGTGCCAGCAGTTTAAGCCAGGGAGGTCCCTACGAGCAGTACTTC
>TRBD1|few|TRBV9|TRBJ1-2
CASTPGQSNYGYTF
TGTGCCAGCACCCCGGGACAGTCTAACTATGGCTACACCTTC
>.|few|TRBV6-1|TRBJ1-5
CASSEIWGVGQPQHF
TGTGCCAGCAGTGAAATTTGGGGGGTAGGACAGCCCCAGCATTTT
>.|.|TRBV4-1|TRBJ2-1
CASSQVGPGVAYNEQFF
TGCGCCAGCAGCCAAGTTGGGCCGGGAGTAGCCTACAATGAGCAGTTCTTC
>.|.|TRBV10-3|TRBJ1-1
CAIRLAGAGGEAFF
TGTGCCATCAGACTCGCGGGGGCCGGTGGTGAAGCTTTCTTT
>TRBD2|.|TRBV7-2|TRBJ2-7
CASSFAGLAYEQYF
TGTGCCAGCAGCTTCGCGGGACTAGCTTACGAGCAGTACTTC
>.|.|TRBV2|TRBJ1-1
CASNVWAGDTEAFF
TGTGCCAGCAACGTATGGGCGGGGGACACTGAAGCTTTCTTT
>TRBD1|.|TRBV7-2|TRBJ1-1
CASSPWTGGARTEAFF
TGTGCCAGCAGCCCCTGGACAGGGGGCGCGAGGACTGAAGCTTTCTTT
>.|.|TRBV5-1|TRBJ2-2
CASSLAPTRGANTGELFF
TGCGCCAGCAGCTTGGCCCCCACAAGGGGTGCGAACACCGGGGAGCTGTTTTTT
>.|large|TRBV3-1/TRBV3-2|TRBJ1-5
CAHGSGINQPQHF
TGTGCCCACGGGTCAGGGATAAATCAGCCCCAGCATTTT